This TCR beta chain was found in a study of T cell responses to AZD1222 COVID-19 vaccine. Study in general: Some second doses came at about 4 weeks and others at about 12 weeks; these were pooled.

Sequencing used immunoSEQ multiplex PCR; TCRdb keeps in-frame clones, though not all of them. Of about 92,000 clones in the sample, roughly 90% were seen once. Sample share makes this clone medium-sized (0.01 to 0.1%). From germline, CDR1 is MNHEY and CDR2 SMNVEV (reference sequence). Trimming removed 6 bases at V and 3 bases at J, with 8 bases between. There are 13 residues in the CDR3. This specimen consisted of peripheral blood, obtained on day 0 of AZD1222 vaccination. This receptor was taken from an adult in good health. The chain carries TRBV27 and TRBJ2-2; D gene ambiguous. CDR3 sequence: CASSFTYTGELFF. The CDR3 nucleotides read TGTGCCAGCAGCTTCACCTACACCGGGGAGCTGTTTTTT.